This TCR beta chain was captured by sequencing in a study of CD8 T cells in Susac syndrome. Random hexamers served to reverse transcribe roughly 0.5 to 1 ug RNA. With immunoSEQ multiplex PCR, TCR beta CDR3 was amplified across 54 Vbeta and 13 Jbeta. TCRdb reprocessed the immunoSEQ multiplex PCR reads with MiXCR, giving one entry per CDR3 protein. The table shows about 190,000 distinct CDR3 sequences, with approximately 93% occurring only once. Sequencing targeted TCR beta in T cells from blood (CD8+ and CD4+). It was healthy donors who served as the controls, matched for age and sex. TEMRA cells were FACS-enriched, with CD8+ and CD4+ T cells isolated negatively. Trimming cost V 5 bases and J 1 base, with 13 bases left between them. The CDR3 totals 15 residues. CDR1 is MNHNY, CDR2 SVGAGI, per germline (reference sequence).

The specimen sequenced was CD4+ T cells from PBMCs. V usage is TRBV6-6 and J usage is TRBJ2-3; D might be TRBD1 (6 bases). The origin of this receptor is a human donor in good health. CDR3 protein: CASSLQGAGTDTQYF. The CDR3 DNA reads as TGTGCCAGCAGTCTACAGGGCGCTGGCACAGATACGCAGTATTTT.